Given below is one TCR beta chain in context. As yet, its antigen is unknown. Trimming removed 1 base from V and 0 bases from J, with 9 bases in between. There are 16 residues in the CDR3. The V gene's germline CDR1 is LGHDT and CDR2 YNNKEL (reference sequence). The sample belongs to a study of T cell responses to AZD1222 COVID-19 vaccine. Study outcomes and limitations: None of the repertoires were sampled until the peak T cell response had passed.

Sequencing was performed with immunoSEQ multiplex PCR; in TCRdb, only in-frame clones are kept and a portion is missing. This sample has about 110,000 clones, with 82% found just once. This receptor was taken from an adult in good health. The chain carries TRBV3-1 (or the pseudogene TRBV3-2) and TRBJ2-2; no definite D call. Sequencing used peripheral blood, obtained on day 0 of AZD1222 vaccination. The CDR3 DNA follows: TGTGCCAGCAGCCAAGGGGTTAGGACGAACACCGGGGAGCTGTTTTTT. As protein: CASSQGVRTNTGELFF.